Listed below are T cell receptor beta chains from one sample, sequenced in a study of breast tumors, draining lymph nodes, adjacent tissues. TCRdb independently ran MiXCR on the multiplex PCR reads; one entry per CDR3 protein. The sample records some 8,500 distinct CDR3 sequences, around 40% being singletons. Sequences were obtained from tumor-adjacent breast tissue. Receptors were obtained from a female donor with breast cancer. Some clones in this sample may be carry-over from other donors' samples. Both conserved end residues are trimmed from each CDR3. Clone size appears in some rows only: once, few, many, or a class for an expanded clone.

>TRBV9|once|TRBJ2-7
ASSGGGRPYEQY
>TRBV15|.|TRBJ2-1
ATSRDRGFNEQF
>TRBV20-1|.|TRBJ2-7
SARPTGYEQY
>TRBV5-1|.|TRBJ2-7
ASGSNPGLAGGTIPYEQY
>TRBV5-1|large|TRBJ2-7
ASSLVSGNSEQY
>TRBV6-5|.|TRBJ2-5
ASSTQAGGETQY
>TRBV20-1|medium-sized|TRBJ2-7
SALRGRAPYEQY
>TRBV6-1|medium-sized|TRBJ1-2
ASSVEGTGLYGYT
>TRBV4-2|medium-sized|TRBJ2-7
ASSQSKGRTYEQY
>TRBV7-9|.|TRBJ2-3
ASSLVGTDTQY
>TRBV7-3|.|TRBJ2-1
ASGGPGSGPDEQF
>TRBV28|.|TRBJ2-2
ASGYTGGSGELF
>TRBV14|.|TRBJ2-7
ASSQGYEQY
>TRBV5-1|many|TRBJ1-4
ASNRGETGGGKLF
>TRBV20-1|.|TRBJ2-1
SARGGTCGSYEQF
>TRBV20-1|.|TRBJ2-3
SATNGRGGRMEATDTQY
>TRBV5-4|many|TRBJ2-4
ASSLSGQGTKNIQY